The 6 T cell receptor beta chains reported below all come from one sample, sequenced in a study of blood T cell repertoires in COVID-19. Sequencing used immunoSEQ multiplex PCR; TCRdb keeps in-frame clones, though not all of them. The repertoire consists of roughly 250,000 clones, with about nine tenths occurring once and the leading ten covering roughly 1.2%. Sample: PBMCs or T cells enriched from blood (not recorded which). These receptors all come from a human donor in a cohort exposed to, infected with or recovered from COVID-19 (not recorded which). The donor label of this sample is uncertain.

The rearrangement uses TRBV7-2 and TRBJ2-5; 7 bases are shared with TRBD1. The CDR3 runs to 15 residues. Germline values: CDR1 SGHTA, CDR2 FQGNSA. Trimming cost V 3 bases and J 3 bases; bases outside gene matches: 7. In nucleotides, the CDR3 is TGTGCCAGCAGCTTTCAGACAGGGCTTAAAGAGACCCAGTACTTC. Its translation is CASSFQTGLKETQYF.

The rearrangement joins TRBV7-2 to TRBJ1-2, with no clear D. V was trimmed by 3 bases and J by 5 bases, leaving 13 bases between them. The germline V gene has CDR1 SGHTA and CDR2 FQGNSA. The CDR3 covers 14 residues. CDR3 protein: CASSLERFRYGYTF. The CDR3 DNA reads TGTGCCAGCAGCTTGGAGCGATTTAGGTATGGCTACACCTTC.

V gene TRBV9 combines with J gene TRBJ1-6; no clear D gene. CDR1 is SGDLS and CDR2 is YYNGEE in the germline V gene. Trimming removed 4 bases from V and 0 bases from J, with 11 bases in between. The CDR3 has 16 amino acids. CDR3 nucleotide sequence: TGTGCCAGCAGCTCCTCGTCCAGCTCCTATAATTCACCCCTCCACTTT. Its protein is CASSSSSSSYNSPLHF.

CDR3 protein: CASSLIQALSGNTIYF. The DNA for the CDR3 is TGTGCCAGCAGCCTCATACAGGCGTTGTCTGGAAACACCATATATTTT. The rearrangement links TRBV7-9 to TRBJ1-3; D is possibly TRBD1 (5 bases). The CDR3 consists of 16 residues. Germline V gene lookup returns CDR1 SEHNR and CDR2 FQNEAQ (reference sequence). The ends were cut back, 5 bases at V and 1 base at J, with 15 bases in the middle.

The chain recombines TRBV19 with TRBJ1-2, with TRBD1 matching over 7 bases. The CDR3 totals 14 residues. J gave up 6 bases and V 5 bases, and 9 bases lay outside the gene matches. CDR1 is LNHDA, CDR2 SQIVND, per germline (reference sequence). As DNA, the CDR3 is TGTGCCAGTAGTGCTCCGGGACAGCTTCATGGCTACACCTTC. Translating it yields CASSAPGQLHGYTF. The whole variable domain, filled in from reference TRBV19 and TRBJ1-2, reads DGGITQSPKYLFRKEGQNVTLSCEQNLNHDAMYWYRQDPGQGLRLIYYSQIVNDFQKGDIAEGYSVSREKKESFPLTVTSAQKNPTAFYLCASSAPGQLHGYTFGSGTRLTVV.

The CDR3 sequence is CASRDTEAFF. CDR3 nucleotides: TGTGCCAGCCGGGACACTGAAGCTTTCTTT. The V gene is TRBV6-5, the J gene TRBJ1-1; D is unresolved. Deletions cut 8 bases from V and 3 bases from J, with 4 bases between. Germline lookup yields CDR1 MNHEY and CDR2 SVGAGI. This CDR3 has 10 residues.